This T cell receptor (beta chain) was recovered during a study of beta chain features in type 1 diabetes. Expressed TCRB transcripts were sequenced because the entire RNA isolate underwent reverse transcription. Measured with immunoSEQ multiplex PCR; TCRdb has only the in-frame clones, and not every one. This sample carries 25,000 to 30,000 clones, 65% of them seen once, and the ten largest clones take around 2.5%. The table lists this clone with a few counts. Its antigen remains unknown. Study findings and constraints: HLA influence on TCRB rearrangement stayed unresolved here. Shortening that was moderate but significant affected the TCRB CDR3s of Type 1 diabetes patients in all four CD4+ subsets. Healthy donors had naive, central memory and Treg TCRB repertoires that appeared less similar than those seen among patients.

Stem cell-like memory, regulatory, central memory and naive CD4+ cells were sorted via CD45RO/CCR7/CD25/CD127/CD95/CD27. The TCR sequence derives from a woman in her twenties or thirties with type 1 diabetes. The sample comprised Tregs from blood.

CDR3 sequence reads: CASSYSNRVRDEQFF. DNA of the CDR3: TGTGCCAGCAGTTACTCTAACAGGGTTCGGGATGAGCAGTTCTTC. The gene calls are TRBV6-5 and TRBJ2-1; a weak D match, TRBD1 (6 bases). The V and J ends lost 0 bases and 8 bases respectively, with 14 bases between them. The CDR3 spans 15 residues. CDR1 and CDR2 (germline): MNHEY, SVGAGI.